Listed here are 10 T cell receptor beta chains from one sample, sequenced in a study of esophageal squamous cell carcinoma under preoperative chemotherapy. TCRdb re-analysed the PCR reads in MiXCR, keeping a single row per CDR3 protein. The sample carries some 32,000 distinct CDR3 sequences, 52% recorded once. Documented time point: after preoperative PTX-NDP chemotherapy. The specimen was collected from a patient given preoperative chemotherapy. The receptors here all came from a human donor with esophageal squamous cell carcinoma. The donor label of this sample is uncertain.

This clonotype is labeled as medium-sized. The chain recombines TRBV7-2 with TRBJ2-5; 9 bases align to TRBD2. V gave up 3 bases and J gave up 2 bases; unmatched junction bases: 7. Looked up from germline, CDR1 is SGHTA and CDR2 is FQGNSA. This CDR3 contains 16 residues. CDR3 sequence (DNA): TGTGCCAGCAGCTTTAATAGCGGGGGACCACAAGAGACCCAGTACTTC. It is translated as CASSFNSGGPQETQYF.

Comment on this clonotype: Compared with germline, one end of the junction differs, possibly owing to a read error. This chain uses TRBV7-8 with TRBJ2-5; 7 nucleotides align to TRBD2. The germline V gene encodes CDR1 SGHVS and CDR2 FQNEAQ. This CDR3 is 16 amino acids long. The CDR3 protein is CASRGKGGGDHETQYF. Written as DNA, the CDR3 is TGTGCCAGCAGGGGGAAGGGTGGGGGGGACCACGAGACCCAGTACTTC.

Remarks on this clonotype: One end of the junction varies from germline; a read error may be responsible. Here the CDR3 DNA reads TGTGCGAGCCGTGGCTCTGGCGGGGGGGCCAAAGACATGCAGTACTTC. Amino acids: CASRGSGGGAKDMQYF. The V gene is TRBV12-3 or TRBV12-4, the J gene TRBJ2-4; 9 bases line up with TRBD2. The CDR3 contains 16 residues.

This clonotype has ten or more counts. The V gene is TRBV24-1, the J gene TRBJ2-1, with 9 bases matching TRBD2. Looked up from germline, CDR1 is KGHDR and CDR2 is SFDVKD. V shed 5 bases, J shed 0 bases, and the junction held 10 bases outside the gene matches. The CDR3 loop spans 18 amino acids. The CDR3 region is CATSVTSGGSSSYNEQFF. CDR3 nucleotide sequence: TGTGCCACCAGTGTAACCAGCGGGGGGTCGAGCTCCTACAATGAGCAGTTCTTC.

The chain recombines TRBV7-2 with TRBJ2-5, with no clear D. This CDR3 is built from 12 residues. Trimming stripped 5 bases from V and 4 bases from J, with 8 bases between. CDR1 SGHTA and CDR2 FQGNSA come from the germline V gene. The CDR3 reads CASSQRTETQYF. The CDR3 DNA reads as TGTGCCAGCAGCCAGAGAACAGAGACCCAGTACTTC. The variable domain in full, with the rest retrieved from reference TRBV7-2 and TRBJ2-5, is GAGVSQSPSNKVTEKGKDVELRCDPISGHTALYWYRQSLGQGLEFLIYFQGNSAPDKSGLPSDRFSAERTGGSVSTLTIQRTQQEDSAVYLCASSQRTETQYFGPGTRLLVL.

There are a few counts of this clonotype. The V and J genes are TRBV7-8 and TRBJ2-6; 8 bases map to TRBD2. The germline V gene has CDR1 SGHVS and CDR2 FQNEAQ. The junction had 6 bases not matched to a gene; V was cut back by 1 base and J by 1 base. CDR3 length: 18 amino acids. The CDR3 loop reads CASSLGGLDFSGANVLTF. CDR3 coding DNA: TGTGCCAGCAGCTTAGGGGGACTAGATTTTTCTGGGGCCAACGTCCTGACTTTC.

The sample holds many counts of this clonotype. The rearrangement links TRBV11-2 to TRBJ2-7, with 8 positions matching TRBD1. The CDR3 contains 14 residues. Per germline, CDR1 SGHAT and CDR2 FQNNGV. The junction had 3 bases not matched to a gene; V was cut back by 2 bases and J by 3 bases. CDR3 in DNA: TGTGCCAGCAGCTTACAGGGGGCGCTCTACGAGCAGTACTTC. Translating gives CASSLQGALYEQYF. The complete variable domain, with remaining parts taken from reference TRBV11-2 and TRBJ2-7, reads EAGVAQSPRYKIIEKRQSVAFWCNPISGHATLYWYQQILGQGPKLLIQFQNNGVVDDSQLPKDRFSAERLKGVDSTLKIQPAKLEDSAVYLCASSLQGALYEQYFGPGTRLTVT.

With respect to this clonotype: This CDR3 is missing its conserved last phenylalanine or tryptophan, likely due to a read error. Because the CDR3's place on the DNA is in doubt, the DNA is left out and the CDR3 is given as listed by TCRdb. The chain is built from TRBV7-8 and TRBJ2-5; the D call in the table, TRBD1, was not verified against the DNA. Termini included, the CDR3 measures 14 amino acids. CDR1 is SGHVS and CDR2 is FQNEAQ in the germline V gene. The CDR3 region is CASIQGVAWETQLS.

The CDR3, as DNA: TGTGCCAGCAGCGCAAGCCCCCCCGGGGGGGGGGGGGGGGCAGATACGCAGTATTTT. Translation: CASSASPPGGGGGADTQYF. The chain combines TRBV7-3 with TRBJ2-3, with 8 bases lining up with TRBD2. Germline loops: CDR1 SGHTA, CDR2 FQGTGA. This CDR3 has 19 residues. V lost 5 bases to trimming and J lost 4 bases; unmatched junction nucleotides: 20.

This clonotype occurred a few times. V and J are TRBV27 and TRBJ2-5, with D maybe TRBD1 (5 bases). CDR1 is MNHEY and CDR2 is SMNVEV in the germline V gene (reference sequence). The CDR3 length is 13 residues. The V gene lost 0 bases and the J gene lost 3 bases, with 5 bases spanning the gap. The CDR3 region has the DNA TGTGCCAGCAGTTTATCGACAGAAGAGACCCAGTACTTC. Translation: CASSLSTEETQYF.